Presented here are 22 T cell receptor beta chains from one specimen sequenced in a study of identical twins. TCRdb processed the 5' RACE reads anew with MiXCR; each CDR3 protein has one entry. The sample contains roughly 240,000 distinct CDR3 sequences, around 7% of which appear only once. The sample also formed part of further work on yellow fever vaccine responses in identical twins.

Sequencing was performed on memory (CD45RO+) T cells sorted from blood. These receptors originate from a woman between 18 and 29 years old in good health.

This clonotype was counted only a few times. A read error is likely, as this CDR3 ends without the conserved phenylalanine or tryptophan. It is unclear where the CDR3 begins or ends on the DNA, so no DNA is shown, and the CDR3 is as TCRdb lists it. This chain connects TRBV2 to TRBJ2-7; the table assigns TRBD1, which was not confirmed against the DNA. The CDR3 comprises 14 residues, both ends counted. The V gene's germline CDR1 is SNHLY and CDR2 FYNNEI. The CDR3: CASNGGLGCPRAVL.

The V and J genes are TRBV7-9 and TRBJ1-5, with 7 bases that match TRBD1. Trimming removed 5 bases from V and 5 bases from J; junction bases left unmatched: 6. The CDR3 has 14 residues. From germline, CDR1 is SEHNR and CDR2 FQNEAQ (reference sequence). The CDR3 sequence: CASSKGQDHQPQHF. The CDR3, as DNA: TGTGCCAGCAGCAAAGGACAGGACCATCAGCCCCAGCATTTT.

J is TRBJ2-5 and V is TRBV20-1, with no clear D. CDR3 size: 11 residues. Germline CDR1 reads DFQATT; CDR2 reads SNEGSKA (reference sequence). V was shortened by 3 bases and J by 3 bases, with 5 bases between the two germline ends. In DNA form, the CDR3 reads TGCAGTGCTAGGAGTAAAGAGACCCAGTACTTC. Amino acids: CSARSKETQYF.

In its sample, this clonotype was seen a few times. This sequence joins TRBV7-9 and TRBJ2-5, with 9 bases aligning to TRBD2. The CDR3 spans 13 residues. Germline values: CDR1 SEHNR, CDR2 FQNEAQ (reference sequence). With V trimmed by 1 base and J by 7 bases, 1 base remained unmatched. The CDR3 region is CASSLGGRGTQYF. The CDR3 DNA reads as TGTGCCAGCAGCTTAGGCGGGAGGGGGACCCAGTACTTC.

This clonotype occurred a few times. This chain's CDR3 is CASSPPWGQETQYF. Here the CDR3 DNA reads TGTGCCAGCAGCCCCCCTTGGGGGCAAGAGACCCAGTACTTC. V and J are TRBV3-1 and TRBJ2-5; D is possibly TRBD1 or TRBD2 (5 bases each). The CDR3 is made up of 14 amino acids. Germline values: CDR1 LGHDT, CDR2 YNNKEL (reference sequence). The germline V and J ends were trimmed by 4 bases and 2 bases, with 11 bases remaining between them.

In its sample, this clonotype was seen a few times. The chain couples TRBV2 to TRBJ2-3; D unclear. The CDR3 is 15 amino acids. The V end lost 3 bases, the J end lost 0 bases, and 10 bases lay between the germline ends. Germline-derived CDR1 and CDR2 are SNHLY and FYNNEI. The CDR3 region is CASSDRTYSTDTQYF. As DNA, the CDR3 is TGTGCCAGCAGTGATAGGACCTATAGCACAGATACGCAGTATTTT. Together with reference TRBV2 and TRBJ2-3, the CDR3 gives the full variable domain: EPEVTQTPSHQVTQMGQEVILRCVPISNHLYFYWYRQILGQKVEFLVSFYNNEISEKSEIFDDQFSVERPDGSNFTLKIRSTKLEDSAMYFCASSDRTYSTDTQYFGPGTRLTVL.

The chain links TRBV5-1 to TRBJ2-2; possible D gene TRBD2, 6 bases. V was trimmed by 0 bases and J by 6 bases, leaving 9 bases between them. The germline V gene has CDR1 SGHRS and CDR2 YFSETQ. This CDR3 has 14 amino acids. CDR3 in amino acids: CASSLGRGSGELFF. The CDR3 DNA follows: TGCGCCAGCAGCTTGGGGCGGGGTTCCGGGGAGCTGTTTTTT.

The chain employs TRBV12-3 or TRBV12-4 and TRBJ1-5; possibly TRBD1 for D (6 bases). Trimming pared 2 bases from V and 6 bases from J, leaving 20 bases between. The CDR3 covers 17 residues. CDR3: CASSLSGGRMGAQPQHF. Here the CDR3 DNA reads TGTGCCAGCAGTTTAAGCGGGGGGCGGATGGGGGCTCAGCCCCAGCATTTT.

Many counts were recorded for this clonotype. The chain couples TRBV2 to TRBJ2-3; D uncertain. This CDR3 is built from 10 residues. The germline V and J ends were trimmed by 11 bases and 6 bases, with 9 bases remaining between them. Germline CDR1 and CDR2: SNHLY and FYNNEI. The CDR3 DNA follows: TGTGCCGTCGGCGAGGATACGCAGTATTTT. The encoded protein is CAVGEDTQYF.

Only a few counts were recorded for this clonotype. V usage is TRBV11-2 and J usage is TRBJ2-1; 11 nucleotides agree with TRBD2. There are 15 residues in the CDR3. V gave up 8 bases and J gave up 9 bases; unmatched junction bases: 12. Germline V lookup: CDR1 SGHAT, CDR2 FQNNGV. CDR3 sequence: CASRRLAGGRSEQFF. CDR3 DNA: TGTGCCAGCCGGAGGTTAGCGGGAGGGCGGAGTGAGCAGTTCTTC.

This clonotype has a count of ten or more. The rearrangement uses TRBV3-1 and TRBJ1-6; 9 bases map to TRBD1. V was pared by 3 bases and J by 9 bases, with 3 bases of the junction left unmatched. The germline V gene encodes CDR1 LGHDT and CDR2 YNNKEL (reference sequence). This CDR3 has 14 residues. CDR3 residues: CASSQTGGASPLHF. The DNA for the CDR3 is TGTGCCAGCAGCCAGACAGGGGGGGCTTCACCCCTCCACTTT.

This clonotype was picked up a small number of times. CDR3 bases: TGTGCCAGCAGCGTAGAGGCACTGCCCCAAGAGACCCAGTACTTC. Its translation: CASSVEALPQETQYF. This chain uses TRBV9 with TRBJ2-5; unclear D gene. V lost 0 bases to trimming and J lost 1 base, with 10 bases between them. The CDR3 consists of 15 residues. Germline loops: CDR1 SGDLS, CDR2 YYNGEE.

This clonotype was observed a few times. The chain recombines TRBV6-2 or TRBV6-3 with TRBJ2-3, with 10 positions matching TRBD2. Germline V lookup: CDR1 MNHEY, CDR2 SVGEGT. The CDR3 sequence is 14 residues long. Germline trimming cut 9 bases from V and 2 bases from J; bases unmatched to any gene: 5. Written as DNA, the CDR3 is TGTGCCAGTACTAGCGGGGTAATCACAGATACGCAGTATTTT. Amino acid sequence: CASTSGVITDTQYF.

This clonotype was seen only a few times. The chain employs TRBV3-1 and TRBJ1-1, with 8 nucleotides matching TRBD1. The CDR3 has 17 residues. J lost 1 base, V lost 2 bases, and 9 bases had no gene match. Germline V CDR1 and CDR2: LGHDT, YNNKEL (reference sequence). The CDR3 sequence: CASSQIGQGGGNTEAFF. DNA of the CDR3: TGTGCCAGCAGCCAAATTGGACAGGGAGGGGGGAACACTGAAGCTTTCTTT. Looking up the rest from reference TRBV3-1 and TRBJ1-1 gives the full variable domain: DTAVSQTPKYLVTQMGNDKSIKCEQNLGHDTMYWYKQDSKKFLKIMFSYNNKELIINETVPNRFSPKSPDKAHLNLHINSLELGDSAVYFCASSQIGQGGGNTEAFFGQGTRLTVV.

This clonotype was recorded at least ten times. V is TRBV11-2 and J is TRBJ2-5, with 9 bases matching TRBD1. Germline V lookup: CDR1 SGHAT, CDR2 FQNNGV. This CDR3 region has 14 residues. Trimming at V came to 5 bases and at J to 4 bases, leaving 5 bases not matched to a gene. CDR3 sequence reads: CASSPNRGLETQYF. CDR3 bases: TGTGCCAGCAGCCCCAACAGGGGGCTAGAGACCCAGTACTTC. The full variable domain, with the rest looked up from reference TRBV11-2 and TRBJ2-5, is EAGVAQSPRYKIIEKRQSVAFWCNPISGHATLYWYQQILGQGPKLLIQFQNNGVVDDSQLPKDRFSAERLKGVDSTLKIQPAKLEDSAVYLCASSPNRGLETQYFGPGTRLLVL.

The V gene is TRBV24-1, the J gene TRBJ1-5, with a tentative D call TRBD1 (5 bases). CDR1 is KGHDR and CDR2 is SFDVKD in the germline V gene. The CDR3 totals 14 residues. Trimming pared 4 bases from V and 4 bases from J, leaving 10 bases between. The CDR3: CATSDLGGNQPQHF. The CDR3 DNA reads as TGTGCCACCAGTGACCTGGGGGGAAATCAGCCCCAGCATTTT.

The chain combines TRBV15 with TRBJ1-4; D not resolved. Per the germline V gene, CDR1 is LNHNV and CDR2 is YYDKDF (reference sequence). The CDR3 runs to 15 residues. V was shortened by 5 bases and J by 0 bases, with 10 bases between the two germline ends. Here the CDR3 reads CATSPRTATNEKLFF. In nucleotides, the CDR3 is TGTGCCACCAGCCCCCGAACTGCAACTAATGAAAAACTGTTTTTT.

This clonotype has at least ten counts. V is TRBV12-3 or TRBV12-4 and J is TRBJ2-1; TRBD1 matches at 10 bases. The CDR3 runs 16 residues. After removal of 6 bases from V and 7 bases from J, the junction contained 12 bases not matched to a gene. CDR3 protein: CASRAPGTGAGNEQFF. The CDR3 nucleotides are TGTGCCAGCAGGGCCCCCGGGACAGGGGCAGGTAATGAGCAGTTCTTC.

A few counts support this clonotype. The rearrangement uses TRBV28 and TRBJ1-5; D not certain. The CDR3 loop spans 13 amino acids. The germline CDR1 and CDR2 sequences are MDHEN and SYDVKM. The V gene lost 3 bases and the J gene lost 6 bases, with 9 bases spanning the gap. CDR3 DNA: TGTGCCAGCAGTTTTAACGGTTTTCAGCCCCAGCATTTT. Protein product: CASSFNGFQPQHF. Together with reference TRBV28 and TRBJ1-5, the CDR3 gives the full variable domain: DVKVTQSSRYLVKRTGEKVFLECVQDMDHENMFWYRQDPGLGLRLIYFSYDVKMKEKGDIPEGYSVSREKKERFSLILESASTNQTSMYLCASSFNGFQPQHFGDGTRLSIL.

This clonotype was counted a few times. The rearrangement uses TRBV28 and TRBJ2-3, with D tentatively TRBD2 (6 bases). This CDR3 is built from 15 residues. The germline V and J ends were trimmed by 3 bases and 4 bases, with 14 bases remaining between them. CDR1 and CDR2 from the germline V gene are MDHEN and SYDVKM. CDR3 region: CASSFNSGRSDTQYF. CDR3 nucleotide sequence: TGTGCCAGCAGTTTCAATTCAGGGAGGTCAGATACGCAGTATTTT.

This chain joins TRBV6-5 and TRBJ1-1; TRBD1 might be the D (5 bases). The CDR3 covers 14 residues. Germline V gene lookup returns CDR1 MNHEY and CDR2 SVGAGI. Trimming shortened V by 0 bases and J by 5 bases, and 10 bases separated the two germline ends. The DNA of the CDR3 is TGTGCCAGCAGTTACTCGAGGGGTCGGACTGAAGCTTTCTTT. As protein: CASSYSRGRTEAFF.

This clonotype was recorded many times. The chain is built from TRBV5-6 and TRBJ2-3, with D perhaps matching TRBD1 or TRBD2 (6 bases each). The CDR3 totals 13 residues. V lost 2 bases, J lost 6 bases, and 10 bases lay in between. Germline assignment: CDR1 SGHDT and CDR2 YYEEEE. CDR3 residues: CASSLGGPDTQYF. CDR3 DNA: TGTGCCAGCAGCTTAGGGGGGCCGGATACGCAGTATTTT.